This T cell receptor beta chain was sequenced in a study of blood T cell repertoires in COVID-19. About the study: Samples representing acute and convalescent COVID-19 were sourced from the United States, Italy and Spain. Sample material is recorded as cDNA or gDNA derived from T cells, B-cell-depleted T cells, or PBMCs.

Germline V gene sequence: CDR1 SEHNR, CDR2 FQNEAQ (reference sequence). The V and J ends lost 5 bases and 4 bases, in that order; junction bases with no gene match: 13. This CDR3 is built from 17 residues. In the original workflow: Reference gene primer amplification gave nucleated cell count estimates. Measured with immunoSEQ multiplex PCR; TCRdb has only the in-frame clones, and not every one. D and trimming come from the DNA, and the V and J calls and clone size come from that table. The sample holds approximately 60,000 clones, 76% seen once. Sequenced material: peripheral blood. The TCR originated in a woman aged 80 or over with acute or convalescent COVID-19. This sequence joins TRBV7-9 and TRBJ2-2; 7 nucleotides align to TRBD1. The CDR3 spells CASSNKGGSRGTGELFF. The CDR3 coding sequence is TGTGCCAGCAGCAACAAAGGGGGCAGTCGGGGCACCGGGGAGCTGTTTTTT.